This TCR beta chain was sequenced for a study of blood T cell repertoires in COVID-19. Across the study: The origin of the acute and convalescent COVID-19 samples was the United States, Italy and Spain. Nucleic acid was either cDNA or gDNA, and it came from T cells, B-cell-depleted T cells, or PBMCs.

Original processing methods: Amplification from reference gene primers served as the basis for estimated nucleated cell counts. The assay was immunoSEQ multiplex PCR, and TCRdb's table has in-frame clones only and misses some. V and J calls and clone size are copied from that table; D and trimming were computed from the DNA. The sample includes about 200,000 clones, around 84% of them seen just once. Germline lookup yields CDR1 LGHDT and CDR2 YNNKEL (reference sequence). The CDR3 extends over 12 amino acids. The ends were cut back, 3 bases at V and 2 bases at J, with 3 bases in the middle. The sample taken for sequencing was peripheral blood. This rearrangement joins TRBV3-1 (or the pseudogene TRBV3-2) to TRBJ2-3; D is uncertain. The TCR originated in an elderly woman with acute or convalescent COVID-19. The CDR3 reads CASSHYTDTQYF. CDR3 sequence (DNA): TGTGCCAGCAGCCACTACACAGATACGCAGTATTTT.